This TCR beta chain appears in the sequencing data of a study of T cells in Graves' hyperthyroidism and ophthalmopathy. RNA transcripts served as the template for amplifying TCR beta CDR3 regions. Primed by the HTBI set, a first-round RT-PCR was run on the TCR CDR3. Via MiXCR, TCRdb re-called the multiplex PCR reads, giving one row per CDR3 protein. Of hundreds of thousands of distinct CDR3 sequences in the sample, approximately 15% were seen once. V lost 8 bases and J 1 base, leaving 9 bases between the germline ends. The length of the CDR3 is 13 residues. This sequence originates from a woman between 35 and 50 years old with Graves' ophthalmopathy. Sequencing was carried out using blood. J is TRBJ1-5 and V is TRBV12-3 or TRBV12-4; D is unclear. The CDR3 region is CASVSGSNQPQHF. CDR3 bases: TGTGCCAGCGTATCTGGGAGCAATCAGCCCCAGCATTTT.